What follows is one TCR beta chain and its context. Its specificity is unknown. The CDR3 contains 13 residues. The V and J ends lost 6 bases and 5 bases respectively, with 13 bases between them. Germline V CDR1 and CDR2: MDHEN, SYDVKM. PCR employed 60 Vbeta and 13 Jbeta primers. TCRdb's copy holds only in-frame clones and misses some; the assay was immunoSEQ multiplex PCR. The table records more than 95,000 clones, 70% to 80% of them present only once. The data were obtained in a study of cytomegalovirus exposure and HLA in healthy donors. Study as a whole: Across a few hundred genotyped donors, just over 80% landed in the Caucasian-associated ancestry cluster.

The study, taken as a whole, reports: Sequences of the TCR beta chain were said to predict the HLA-A and HLA-B alleles of most subjects accurately. Listed as cytomegalovirus-associated were 150 or so TCR beta chains.

This TCR derives from a man aged 35 to 55 in good health and CMV-seronegative. This chain links TRBV28 with TRBJ2-5, with D perhaps TRBD2 (5 bases). The sequenced material came from PBMCs. The chain's CDR3 is CASSPITGETQYF. The CDR3 DNA is TGTGCCAGCAGCCCTATAACGGGGGAGACCCAGTACTTC.